One and the same sample provided the 21 T cell receptor beta chains below, sequenced in a study of blood T cell repertoires in COVID-19. Clones were read by immunoSEQ multiplex PCR, and TCRdb kept only the in-frame ones, dropping some. Among fewer than 250,000 clones listed, over 70% were seen once. Sequenced sample: peripheral blood. All receptors derive from a woman aged 45-60 years with acute or convalescent COVID-19.

V gene TRBV28 combines with J gene TRBJ2-7, with D perhaps matching TRBD1 (6 bases). The CDR3 sequence is 14 residues long. Germline V gene sequence: CDR1 MDHEN, CDR2 SYDVKM. Trimming left V 7 bases short and J 1 base short, with 14 bases between. CDR3 sequence (DNA): TGTGCCAGCACCGGGACACCCCGGTCCTACGAGCAGTACTTC. Translation gives CASTGTPRSYEQYF.

The rearrangement uses TRBV2 and TRBJ2-1; possibly TRBD1 for D (5 bases). The V gene's germline CDR1 is SNHLY and CDR2 FYNNEI. CDR3 size: 14 residues. V lost 0 bases and J 9 bases, leaving 12 bases between the germline ends. Here the CDR3 reads CASSEAGRASEQFF. CDR3 nucleotides: TGTGCCAGCAGTGAAGCGGGCAGGGCCAGTGAGCAGTTCTTC.

The chain carries TRBV24-1 and TRBJ2-1; 8 bases fit TRBD2. Germline V gene sequence: CDR1 KGHDR, CDR2 SFDVKD. The V and J ends lost 9 bases and 7 bases, in that order; junction bases with no gene match: 10. The CDR3 has 14 amino acids. The CDR3 bases are TGTGCCACCTCGGTCGGTAGCGGGAAAAATGAGCAGTTCTTC. Protein product: CATSVGSGKNEQFF.

This clone was recorded once. The V and J genes are TRBV7-4 and TRBJ1-4; D is unclear. Trimming shortened V by 7 bases and J by 5 bases, and 17 bases separated the two germline ends. CDR1 SGHVT and CDR2 SQSDAQ come from the germline V gene. This CDR3 has 15 amino acids. The CDR3 protein is CASTPIRGRNEKLFF. CDR3 coding DNA: TGTGCCAGCACCCCCATACGGGGTAGGAATGAAAAACTGTTTTTT.

This chain joins TRBV6-1 and TRBJ2-7, with 8 bases lining up with TRBD1. Per germline, CDR1 MNHNS and CDR2 SASEGT. The CDR3 sequence is 15 residues long. Trimming took 1 base from V and 2 from J; bases not matched to a gene: 4. This chain's CDR3 is CASSEDWTGTYEQYF. Written as DNA, the CDR3 is TGTGCCAGCAGTGAAGATTGGACAGGGACCTACGAGCAGTACTTC.

The chain uses TRBV24-1 and TRBJ2-2; TRBD2 aligns across 8 bases. The CDR3 has 15 residues. In germline, CDR1 is KGHDR, CDR2 SFDVKD. J lost 7 bases, V lost 5 bases, and 8 bases had no gene match. The CDR3 DNA reads as TGTGCCACCAGTGCGGGCGGGAGGAGCGGCGGGGAGCTGTTTTTT. This encodes CATSAGGRSGGELFF.

The genes are TRBV27 and TRBJ2-1, with a weak D call TRBD2 (5 bases). Trimming shortened V by 5 bases and J by 6 bases, and 17 bases separated the two germline ends. CDR3 length equals 15 residues. Germline V lookup: CDR1 MNHEY, CDR2 SMNVEV (reference sequence). The CDR3 bases are TGTGCCAGCAGTCCCGGACGGACTCGAGGCAATGAGCAGTTCTTC. Amino acid sequence: CASSPGRTRGNEQFF.

The V and J genes are TRBV1 and TRBJ2-7; no DNA check was done on the table's D call, TRBD2. TRBV1 is a pseudogene. The CDR3 contains 18 residues. The CDR3 loop reads CTSSQESGRRLVSYEQYF. CDR3 DNA: TGCACCAGCAGCCAAGAAAGCGGTAGGAGACTAGTTTCCTACGAGCAGTACTTC.

J is TRBJ2-3 and V is TRBV12-5, with D tentatively TRBD2 (6 bases). This CDR3 is 13 amino acids long. V was cut by 7 bases and J by 3 bases, with 11 bases left in between. From germline, CDR1 is LGHNT and CDR2 FRNRAP. CDR3 sequence reads: CASASLATDTQYF. For the CDR3, the DNA is TGTGCTAGTGCTAGCCTAGCGACAGATACGCAGTATTTT.

The J gene is TRBJ2-7, the V gene TRBV6-5, with D possibly being TRBD1 (6 bases). This CDR3 spans 13 amino acids. The V gene's germline CDR1 is MNHEY and CDR2 SVGAGI. Trimming pared 4 bases from V and 7 bases from J, leaving 14 bases between. The CDR3 DNA reads TGTGCCAGCAGTTCCTGGGACATCGGGGAGCAGTACTTC. This sequence encodes CASSSWDIGEQYF.

V is TRBV29-1 and J is TRBJ1-5; D uncertain. Germline lookup yields CDR1 SQVTM and CDR2 ANQGSEA. This CDR3 has 12 residues. V was pared by 4 bases and J by 11 bases, with 15 bases between. In DNA, the CDR3 is TGCAGCGTTGGGGGAGCGGGTGTGACCCAGCATTTT. It specifies CSVGGAGVTQHF.

The CDR3 loop reads CASNGQASYEQYF. In nucleotides, the CDR3 is TGTGCCAGCAACGGACAGGCCTCCTACGAGCAGTACTTC. The V and J genes are TRBV6-6 and TRBJ2-7; 7 bases align to TRBD1. CDR1 is MNHNY and CDR2 is SVGAGI in the germline V gene (reference sequence). V shed 7 bases, J shed 0 bases, and the junction held 3 bases outside the gene matches. There are 13 residues in the CDR3.

J is TRBJ1-5 and V is TRBV6-1, with 8 bases that match TRBD1. This CDR3 is 14 amino acids long. Germline V CDR1 and CDR2: MNHNS, SASEGT. Trimming at V came to 2 bases and at J to 7 bases, leaving 4 bases not matched to a gene. The CDR3 DNA reads TGTGCCAGCAGTGAAAGGACAGGGATGCAGCCCCAGCATTTT. As protein: CASSERTGMQPQHF.

This sequence joins TRBV11-2 and TRBJ2-7, with 8 bases aligning to TRBD1. The CDR3 has 15 residues. V dropped 5 bases and J dropped 0; count of bases not matched to a gene: 6. Germline V lookup: CDR1 SGHAT, CDR2 FQNNGV. The CDR3 nucleotides are TGTGCCAGCAGCCCCGCAGGACAGGGCTCCTACGAGCAGTACTTC. This encodes CASSPAGQGSYEQYF.

The V and J genes are TRBV29-1 and TRBJ2-2; 13 bases fit TRBD2. V shed 6 bases and J 5 bases; nucleotides not matched to a gene: 6. From germline, CDR1 is SQVTM and CDR2 ANQGSEA. The CDR3 covers 15 residues. DNA of the CDR3: TGCAGCGTCAGACCGGGACTAGCGGGAACCGGGGAGCTGTTTTTT. It encodes CSVRPGLAGTGELFF.

For the CDR3, the DNA is TGTGCCAGCAGTCCTCAGGGGGCAACTGGCTACACCTTC. As protein: CASSPQGATGYTF. This chain joins TRBV6-5 and TRBJ1-2; TRBD1 agrees at 8 bases. The length of the CDR3 is 13 residues. CDR1 MNHEY and CDR2 SVGAGI come from the germline V gene. Unmatched junction bases numbered 6, after V lost 5 bases and J lost 7 bases.

J is TRBJ2-7 and V is TRBV19; D call uncertain. There are 15 residues in the CDR3. Germline CDR1 LNHDA, CDR2 SQIVND (reference sequence). The ends were cut back, 4 bases at V and 2 bases at J, with 15 bases in the middle. The CDR3 sequence: CASSTTEIATYEQYF. CDR3 nucleotides: TGTGCCAGTAGTACTACAGAGATTGCTACCTACGAGCAGTACTTC. Filled out from reference TRBV19 and TRBJ2-7, the complete variable domain reads DGGITQSPKYLFRKEGQNVTLSCEQNLNHDAMYWYRQDPGQGLRLIYYSQIVNDFQKGDIAEGYSVSREKKESFPLTVTSAQKNPTAFYLCASSTTEIATYEQYFGPGTRLTVT.

This chain joins TRBV15 and TRBJ2-5, with D maybe TRBD2 (6 bases). The CDR3 has 13 residues. CDR1 is LNHNV and CDR2 is YYDKDF in the germline V gene (reference sequence). V shed 3 bases and J shed 3 bases, with 8 bases lying between them. Here the CDR3 reads CATSRPGEETQYF. In nucleotides, the CDR3 is TGTGCCACCAGCAGGCCGGGAGAAGAGACCCAGTACTTC.

This clone showed up just a few times. The V gene is TRBV2, the J gene TRBJ1-2; D unclear. The germline V gene has CDR1 SNHLY and CDR2 FYNNEI. There are 14 residues in the CDR3. Trimming shortened V by 6 bases and J by 1 base, and 12 bases separated the two germline ends. The CDR3 DNA reads as TGTGCCAGCAGCATACGACTGATTAACTATGGCTACACCTTC. Translating it yields CASSIRLINYGYTF.

The rearrangement uses TRBV6-5 and TRBJ1-5; the D is unclear. Between the trimmed V and J ends, which lost 7 bases and 6 bases, there was a span of 7 bases. Looked up from germline, CDR1 is MNHEY and CDR2 is SVGAGI. There are 11 residues in the CDR3. The CDR3 DNA is TGTGCCAGCAATCGAGGTCAGCCCCAGCATTTT. It encodes CASNRGQPQHF.

The V gene is TRBV7-2, the J gene TRBJ2-5; 7 bases fit TRBD2. The CDR3 is 16 residues long. The germline gives CDR1 SGHTA, CDR2 FQGNSA. The junction had 11 bases not matched to a gene; V was cut back by 1 base and J by 6 bases. CDR3 DNA: TGTGCCAGCAGCTTAGTCTGGGGAGGCGGGAGACAGACCCAGTACTTC. Amino acid sequence: CASSLVWGGGRQTQYF.